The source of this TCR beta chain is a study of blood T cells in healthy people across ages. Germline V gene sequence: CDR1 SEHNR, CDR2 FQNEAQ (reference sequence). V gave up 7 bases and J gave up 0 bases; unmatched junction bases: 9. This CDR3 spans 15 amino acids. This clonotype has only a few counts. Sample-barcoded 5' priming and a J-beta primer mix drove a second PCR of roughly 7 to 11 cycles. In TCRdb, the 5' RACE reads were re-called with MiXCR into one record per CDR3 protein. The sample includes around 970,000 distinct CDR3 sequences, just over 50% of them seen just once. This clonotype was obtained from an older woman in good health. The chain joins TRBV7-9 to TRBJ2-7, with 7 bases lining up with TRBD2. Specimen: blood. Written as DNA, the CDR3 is TGTGCCAGCACCCCGTCAGGCGGGAGCTCCTACGAGCAGTACTTC. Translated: CASTPSGGSSYEQYF.